The subject of this entry is one T cell receptor beta chain. This sample was included in a study of blood T cell repertoires in COVID-19. Study-level background: Whether acute or convalescent, the COVID-19 samples came from the United States, Italy and Spain. T cells, B-cell-depleted T cells, or PBMCs supplied cDNA or gDNA.

Per the authors' pipeline: How many nucleated cells were present was estimated from reference gene primer amplification. The table came from immunoSEQ multiplex PCR; TCRdb's copy has only in-frame clones and leaves some out. D and trimming were read from the DNA, whereas the V and J calls and clone size are those reported in that table. The profile covers around 85,000 clones, with about 83% appearing a single time and 5.4% taken by the ten largest. The CDR3 is made up of 20 amino acids. The chain carries TRBV21-1 and TRBJ2-4; TRBD2, the table's D call, lacks a check against the DNA. TRBV21-1 is tagged as a pseudogene. Sequenced: peripheral blood. The origin of this receptor is a man aged 55 to 70 with acute or convalescent COVID-19. CDR3 sequence reads: CASSIRGTSGGALAKNIQYF. The CDR3, as DNA: TGTGCCAGCAGCATCCGGGGAACTAGCGGGGGGGCCTTGGCCAAAAACATTCAGTACTTC.